These 17 T cell receptor beta chains share one sample of origin, sequenced in a study of PD-L1 blockade in urothelial cancer. Time point noted: peripheral blood 6 weeks after treatment start. The method was immunoSEQ multiplex PCR; TCRdb's version includes in-frame clones alone and lacks a portion of them. The sample consists of some 120,000 clones, about 91% of them appearing once. This specimen was PBMCs, taken around atezolizumab (anti-PD-L1) treatment. Receptors were obtained from a man in his 60s with urothelial cancer.

This chain joins TRBV7-8 and TRBJ2-3; TRBD2 aligns across 10 bases. Germline values: CDR1 SGHVS, CDR2 FQNEAQ. This CDR3 has 17 amino acids. Trimming at V came to 0 bases and at J to 2 bases, leaving 5 bases not matched to a gene. For the CDR3, the DNA is TGTGCCAGCAGCTTAGCTCAGCGGGAGGGCCCCACAGATACGCAGTATTTT. Translation gives CASSLAQREGPTDTQYF.

The CDR3 sequence is CASSLDIKAAVTYEQYF. The CDR3 nucleotides are TGTGCCAGCAGCCTCGATATAAAAGCGGCCGTTACCTACGAGCAGTACTTC. The genes are TRBV7-3 and TRBJ2-7; possibly TRBD2 for D (5 bases). The CDR3 is made up of 17 amino acids. V was trimmed by 5 bases and J by 2 bases, leaving 22 bases between them. Germline V CDR1 and CDR2: SGHTA, FQGTGA. Combining the CDR3 with reference TRBV7-3 and TRBJ2-7 gives the whole variable domain GAGVSQTPSNKVTEKGKYVELRCDPISGHTALYWYRQSLGQGPEFLIYFQGTGAADDSGLPNDRFFAVRPEGSVSTLKIQRTERGDSAVYLCASSLDIKAAVTYEQYFGPGTRLTVT.

Written as DNA, the CDR3 is TGTGCCAGCAGCTTAACGACGGGGGTGTACACCGGGGAGCTGTTTTTT. Its translation is CASSLTTGVYTGELFF. The chain employs TRBV7-2 and TRBJ2-2, with D maybe TRBD2 (6 bases). From germline, CDR1 is SGHTA and CDR2 FQGNSA. Trimming removed 2 bases from V and 3 bases from J, with 13 bases in between. CDR3 size: 16 residues.

The V and J genes are TRBV11-2 and TRBJ2-7; the match to TRBD2 covers 10 bases. The length of the CDR3 is 15 residues. The J segment lost 2 bases and the V segment lost 5 bases, leaving 6 bases of the junction unmatched. Germline V CDR1 and CDR2: SGHAT, FQNNGV. Here the CDR3 DNA reads TGTGCCAGCAGCCTCTTAGCGGGGGGAGCCTACGAGCAGTACTTC. It yields the protein CASSLLAGGAYEQYF.

This clone has just a few counts. The chain links TRBV6-4 to TRBJ2-3; 11 positions agree with TRBD2. Germline trimming cut 0 bases from V and 1 base from J; bases unmatched to any gene: 0. This CDR3 comprises 16 residues. CDR1 and CDR2 (germline): MRHNA, SNTAGT. The CDR3 here is CASSDSTSGGTDTQYF. Written as DNA, the CDR3 is TGTGCCAGCAGTGACTCGACTAGCGGGGGCACAGATACGCAGTATTTT.

The V call is TRBV19, the J call TRBJ1-1, with TRBD1 matching 8 bases. This CDR3 comprises 15 residues. From germline, CDR1 is LNHDA and CDR2 SQIVND (reference sequence). The V and J ends lost 7 bases and 1 base, in that order; junction bases with no gene match: 8. DNA for the CDR3: TGTGCCAGTACCCCTTCAGACAGGGGGAACACTGAAGCTTTCTTT. This codes for CASTPSDRGNTEAFF.

The chain is built from TRBV7-9 and TRBJ1-3, with D possibly TRBD1 on 5 matching bases. The ends were cut back, 2 bases at V and 0 bases at J, with 14 bases in the middle. Germline lookup yields CDR1 SEHNR and CDR2 FQNEAQ (reference sequence). This CDR3 spans 17 amino acids. The chain's CDR3 is CASSLQRGRLSGNTIYF. Here the CDR3 DNA reads TGTGCCAGCAGCTTACAAAGGGGCCGACTCTCTGGAAACACCATATATTTT.

This chain links TRBV4-3 with TRBJ1-6, with 8 bases fitting TRBD1. V shed 3 bases and J 7 bases; nucleotides not matched to a gene: 2. The germline V gene has CDR1 LGHNA and CDR2 YSLEER. This CDR3 is built from 14 residues. Written as DNA, the CDR3 is TGCGCCAGCAGCCAGGGACAGGAAAATTCACCCCTCCACTTT. Its translation is CASSQGQENSPLHF.

The chain employs TRBV11-2 and TRBJ1-2; a weak D match, TRBD1 (5 bases). Deletions cut 4 bases from V and 4 bases from J, with 16 bases between. Germline assignment: CDR1 SGHAT and CDR2 FQNNGV. The CDR3 covers 15 residues. The CDR3 DNA is TGTGCCAGCAGCTCCCAAACAGCGACAGCCTATGGCTACACCTTC. Protein product: CASSSQTATAYGYTF. Full variable domain (missing parts from reference TRBV11-2 and TRBJ1-2): EAGVAQSPRYKIIEKRQSVAFWCNPISGHATLYWYQQILGQGPKLLIQFQNNGVVDDSQLPKDRFSAERLKGVDSTLKIQPAKLEDSAVYLCASSSQTATAYGYTFGSGTRLTVV.

V usage is TRBV5-1 and J usage is TRBJ2-5; 8 bases line up with TRBD1. V shed 3 bases, J shed 3 bases, and the junction held 13 bases outside the gene matches. Germline V gene lookup returns CDR1 SGHRS and CDR2 YFSETQ. There are 17 residues in the CDR3. CDR3 amino acids: CASSSGTGTGWKETQYF. The CDR3 region has the DNA TGCGCCAGCAGCTCAGGAACGGGGACAGGCTGGAAAGAGACCCAGTACTTC.

This clone was detected once. The J gene is TRBJ1-5, the V gene TRBV6-5, with D possibly matching TRBD1 (5 bases). The germline V gene has CDR1 MNHEY and CDR2 SVGAGI. Trimming left V 6 bases short and J 6 bases short, with 15 bases between. The CDR3 runs to 14 residues. This CDR3 is CASSTAEGFQPQHF. CDR3 bases: TGTGCCAGCAGCACCGCGGAGGGGTTTCAGCCCCAGCATTTT.

V is TRBV5-1 and J is TRBJ1-1, with 8 bases aligning to TRBD1. The CDR3 consists of 14 residues. V was clipped by 4 bases and J by 7 bases; unmatched bases: 9. Germline CDR1 SGHRS, CDR2 YFSETQ. CDR3 protein: CASSPTGTGFEAFF. The CDR3 DNA reads as TGCGCCAGCAGCCCCACCGGGACAGGCTTTGAAGCTTTCTTT.

The J gene is TRBJ2-5, the V gene TRBV27; 8 bases match TRBD2. Losses at the gene ends were 7 bases for V and 2 bases for J; bases not matched to a gene: 6. The CDR3 extends over 14 amino acids. The germline V gene has CDR1 MNHEY and CDR2 SMNVEV (reference sequence). CDR3 residues: CASKEAGEQETQYF. The DNA of the CDR3 is TGTGCCAGCAAGGAAGCGGGAGAACAAGAGACCCAGTACTTC.

This chain links TRBV7-9 with TRBJ2-1; 8 positions agree with TRBD2. Germline values: CDR1 SEHNR, CDR2 FQNEAQ (reference sequence). The CDR3 runs to 15 residues. Trimming cost V 2 bases and J 7 bases; bases outside gene matches: 7. The CDR3 DNA reads as TGTGCCAGCAGCTTACTCCAGCGGGAGCGGAATGAGCAGTTCTTC. Translated: CASSLLQRERNEQFF. Combining the CDR3 with reference TRBV7-9 and TRBJ2-1 gives the whole variable domain DTGVSQNPRHKITKRGQNVTFRCDPISEHNRLYWYRQTLGQGPEFLTYFQNEAQLEKSRLLSDRFSAERPKGSFSTLEIQRTEQGDSAMYLCASSLLQRERNEQFFGPGTRLTVL.

V gene TRBV18 combines with J gene TRBJ2-3; tentative D call: TRBD2 (6 bases). Trimming left V 3 bases short and J 6 bases short, with 10 bases between. The CDR3 sequence is 13 residues long. Germline CDR1 is KGHSH and CDR2 is LQKENI. CDR3 loop: CASSPTRTDTQYF. In DNA form, the CDR3 reads TGTGCCAGCTCACCGACTAGAACCGATACGCAGTATTTT.

This chain joins TRBV5-1 and TRBJ2-5; TRBD2 agrees at 8 bases. V lost 1 base, J lost 3 bases, and 5 bases stayed unmatched. Per the germline V gene, CDR1 is SGHRS and CDR2 is YFSETQ. The CDR3 extends over 15 amino acids. DNA of the CDR3: TGCGCCAGCAGCTTGTACGGGGGGGTAGAAGAGACCCAGTACTTC. It translates to CASSLYGGVEETQYF. The full variable domain, rest sourced from reference TRBV5-1 and TRBJ2-5, is KAGVTQTPRYLIKTRGQQVTLSCSPISGHRSVSWYQQTPGQGLQFLFEYFSETQRNKGNFPGRFSGRQFSNSRSEMNVSTLELGDSALYLCASSLYGGVEETQYFGPGTRLLVL.

The V call is TRBV18, the J call TRBJ1-3; 7 nucleotides agree with TRBD1. Trimming took 3 bases from V and 1 from J; bases not matched to a gene: 6. The CDR3 runs 16 residues. Looked up from germline, CDR1 is KGHSH and CDR2 is LQKENI. CDR3 loop: CASSPDRTPSGNTIYF. The CDR3 DNA is TGTGCCAGCTCACCGGACAGGACACCATCTGGAAACACCATATATTTT.